One and the same sample provided the 27 T cell receptor beta chains below, sequenced in a study of blood T cell repertoires in COVID-19. Profiled with immunoSEQ multiplex PCR; TCRdb holds only in-frame clones, not every one. Of a few hundred thousand clones in the sample, 75% to 90% were seen once. Sequenced sample: peripheral blood. The receptors were gathered from a woman aged 80 or over with COVID-19, enrolled during active disease.

This clone occurred a few times. The chain uses TRBV4-1 and TRBJ2-1; possible D gene TRBD2, 6 bases. Germline loops: CDR1 MGHRA, CDR2 YSYEKL. The ends were cut back, 5 bases at V and 5 bases at J, with 16 bases in the middle. CDR3 length: 15 amino acids. The CDR3 nucleotides are TGCGCCAGCAGCGTACCGGGACTCAAGAACAATGAGCAGTTCTTC. Protein product: CASSVPGLKNNEQFF.

V gene TRBV2 combines with J gene TRBJ2-2; D is unclear. The CDR3 extends over 13 amino acids. The V gene lost 7 bases and the J gene lost 2 bases, with 8 bases spanning the gap. Germline V gene data show CDR1 as SNHLY and CDR2 as FYNNEI. CDR3 sequence (DNA): TGTGCCAGCATGAGACACAACACCGGGGAGCTGTTTTTT. Translating gives CASMRHNTGELFF.

This clone was observed a single time. The chain joins TRBV6-1 to TRBJ1-2; D is undetermined. V was clipped by 9 bases and J by 7 bases, with 12 bases between them. This CDR3 is 11 amino acids long. The germline V gene has CDR1 MNHNS and CDR2 SASEGT. The CDR3 nucleotides read TGTGCCAGTCGGAGAGAGAGTGGCTACACCTTC. The encoded protein is CASRRESGYTF.

This sequence joins TRBV18 and TRBJ2-7; 14 bases line up with TRBD2. The germline V gene has CDR1 KGHSH and CDR2 LQKENI. J gave up 3 bases and V 3 bases, and 16 bases lay outside the gene matches. The CDR3 consists of 20 residues. The CDR3 DNA sequence: TGTGCCAGCTCACCCCTCCCCCCCGGGACTAGCGGGAGACCTTTCTACGAGCAGTACTTC. This sequence encodes CASSPLPPGTSGRPFYEQYF.

The chain couples TRBV28 to TRBJ1-6, with TRBD1 matching 8 bases. CDR1 MDHEN and CDR2 SYDVKM come from the germline V gene. The CDR3 has 15 amino acids. V lost 6 bases to trimming and J lost 10 bases; unmatched junction nucleotides: 11. The CDR3 loop is CASSPIRDRQSPLHF. Written as DNA, the CDR3 is TGTGCCAGCAGCCCTATCCGGGACAGGCAATCACCCCTCCACTTT.

This clone was detected only once. The J gene is TRBJ2-2, the V gene TRBV5-1, with 7 nucleotides matching TRBD1. Germline lookup yields CDR1 SGHRS and CDR2 YFSETQ. V lost 5 bases to trimming and J lost 6 bases; unmatched junction nucleotides: 10. The CDR3 totals 15 residues. CDR3 residues: CASRPGTDGAGELFF. The CDR3, as DNA: TGCGCCAGCAGACCTGGGACAGATGGGGCCGGGGAGCTGTTTTTT.

The sample holds one count of this clone. This chain links TRBV29-1 with TRBJ1-1, with no clear D. Looked up from germline, CDR1 is SQVTM and CDR2 is ANQGSEA. The CDR3 is 11 residues long. V was shortened by 4 bases and J by 2 bases, with 5 bases between the two germline ends. CDR3 nucleotide sequence: TGCAGCGTTGCAAGCAACACTGAAGCTTTCTTT. Translating it yields CSVASNTEAFF.

The chain combines TRBV6-4 with TRBJ1-2; D is possibly TRBD1 (6 bases). Deletions cut 6 bases from V and 2 bases from J, with 16 bases between. This CDR3 contains 15 residues. Per germline, CDR1 MRHNA and CDR2 SNTAGT. CDR3 residues: CASRRQAGSNYGYTF. CDR3 DNA: TGTGCCAGCAGGAGACAGGCAGGTAGCAACTATGGCTACACCTTC.

This clone was counted between two and nine times. V gene TRBV24-1 combines with J gene TRBJ2-5; D gene unclear. The CDR3 runs 12 residues. In germline, CDR1 is KGHDR, CDR2 SFDVKD. The V end lost 6 bases, the J end lost 2 bases, and 6 bases lay between the germline ends. The CDR3 DNA sequence: TGTGCCACCAGTAACAGTCAAGAGACCCAGTACTTC. It encodes CATSNSQETQYF.

The V gene is TRBV18, the J gene TRBJ2-7, with 8 bases matching TRBD1. Unmatched junction bases numbered 12, after V lost 6 bases and J lost 5 bases. CDR3 length: 15 residues. Germline-derived CDR1 and CDR2 are KGHSH and LQKENI. The CDR3: CASSLGRTGFDEQYF. The DNA for the CDR3 is TGTGCCAGCTCCCTTGGCCGGACAGGGTTTGACGAGCAGTACTTC.

For the CDR3, the DNA is TGTGCCAGCAGCTTGAGACGGGGACTTACAGATACGCAGTATTTT. Translation: CASSLRRGLTDTQYF. This chain connects TRBV5-8 to TRBJ2-3, with TRBD2 as a possible D gene (6 bases). The CDR3 is made up of 15 amino acids. The germline V gene has CDR1 SGHTS and CDR2 YDEGEE. Deletions cut 1 base from V and 3 bases from J, with 12 bases between.

The gene calls are TRBV5-4 and TRBJ2-2; TRBD1 aligns across 7 bases. CDR3 length equals 13 residues. The V gene's germline CDR1 is SGHNT and CDR2 YYREEE (reference sequence). The V and J ends lost 7 bases and 5 bases, in that order; junction bases with no gene match: 5. CDR3 sequence (DNA): TGTGCCAGCCTCGAACAGGGGACCGGGGAGCTGTTTTTT. Encoded protein: CASLEQGTGELFF.

The V and J genes are TRBV7-9 and TRBJ1-2; tentative D call: TRBD1 (6 bases). Germline loops: CDR1 SEHNR, CDR2 FQNEAQ (reference sequence). The CDR3 has 14 amino acids. Trimming shortened V by 5 bases and J by 7 bases, and 17 bases separated the two germline ends. CDR3 loop: CASSMTGVDSGYTF. The CDR3 DNA follows: TGTGCCAGCAGCATGACAGGAGTTGACTCTGGCTACACCTTC.

The chain has TRBV6-5 and TRBJ1-4; maybe TRBD1 (6 bases). This CDR3 contains 14 residues. Germline lookup yields CDR1 MNHEY and CDR2 SVGAGI. V dropped 2 bases and J dropped 6 bases, with 10 bases sitting between them. CDR3 amino acids: CASSYTPGDEKLFF. Here the CDR3 DNA reads TGTGCCAGCAGTTACACACCAGGGGATGAAAAACTGTTTTTT.

CDR3 residues: CAWSYERFSYEQYF. The CDR3, as DNA: TGTGCCTGGAGTTACGAGCGGTTCTCCTACGAGCAGTACTTC. J is TRBJ2-7 and V is TRBV30; maybe TRBD2 (5 bases). The CDR3 extends over 14 amino acids. V was pared by 2 bases and J by 0 bases, with 11 bases between. Germline V gene data show CDR1 as GTSNPN and CDR2 as SVGIG (reference sequence).

The count of this clone is one. This chain joins TRBV3-1 (or the pseudogene TRBV3-2) and TRBJ2-3, with 8 positions matching TRBD2. V lost 4 bases, J lost 2 bases, and 8 bases stayed unmatched. Germline V gene sequence: CDR1 LGHDT, CDR2 YNNKEL (reference sequence). This CDR3 spans 16 amino acids. This chain's CDR3 is CASSPPAGGITDTQYF. CDR3 coding DNA: TGTGCCAGCAGCCCCCCCGCGGGGGGTATCACAGATACGCAGTATTTT.

The chain joins TRBV30 to TRBJ2-7, with no clear D. CDR1 and CDR2 from the germline V gene are GTSNPN and SVGIG (reference sequence). Between the trimmed V and J ends, which lost 0 bases and 7 bases, there was a span of 10 bases. CDR3 length equals 12 residues. For the CDR3, the DNA is TGTGCCTGGAGTGTACTACCCCATGAGCAGTACTTC. Amino acid sequence: CAWSVLPHEQYF.

The chain employs TRBV11-2 and TRBJ2-7; the match to TRBD2 covers 9 bases. The CDR3 is 14 residues long. Trimming removed 3 bases from V and 6 bases from J; junction bases left unmatched: 6. The V gene's germline CDR1 is SGHAT and CDR2 FQNNGV. In DNA form, the CDR3 reads TGTGCCAGCAGCTTGACGCGGGGGGGCGGCGAGCAGTACTTC. Amino acids: CASSLTRGGGEQYF.

DNA of the CDR3: TGTGCCAGCACCAAGAGGGCAAGACAGGATGGGGTTGCGTCTCAGCCCCAGCATTTT. Residues: CASTKRARQDGVASQPQHF. V usage is TRBV2 and J usage is TRBJ1-5, with a tentative D call TRBD1 (6 bases). The CDR3 loop spans 19 amino acids. V shed 7 bases and J shed 6 bases, with 31 bases lying between them. CDR1 is SNHLY, CDR2 FYNNEI, per germline.

This chain uses TRBV7-8 with TRBJ2-2; D perhaps matches TRBD1 (5 bases). The CDR3 has 14 amino acids. V lost 2 bases and J lost 4, with 8 bases in between. CDR1 SGHVS and CDR2 FQNEAQ come from the germline V gene. The CDR3 DNA reads TGTGCCAGCAGCTTAAATCAGGGCACCGGGGAGCTGTTTTTT. Translated: CASSLNQGTGELFF.

V gene TRBV12-3 or TRBV12-4 combines with J gene TRBJ1-3; the D gene is possibly TRBD1 (5 bases). V lost 8 bases to trimming and J lost 5 bases, with 13 bases between them. This CDR3 comprises 13 residues. CDR3: CASLGRARNTIYF. The CDR3 region has the DNA TGTGCCAGCCTCGGCAGGGCTAGAAACACCATATATTTT.

This clone was seen only a few times. The chain carries TRBV28 and TRBJ2-7; 8 bases match TRBD2. The CDR3 runs 13 residues. The J segment lost 2 bases and the V segment lost 8 bases, leaving 5 bases of the junction unmatched. The V gene's germline CDR1 is MDHEN and CDR2 SYDVKM. CDR3 in amino acids: CASVSGSPYEQYF. The CDR3 bases are TGTGCCAGCGTCAGCGGGAGCCCCTACGAGCAGTACTTC.

The chain couples TRBV4-2 to TRBJ2-6, with 9 bases aligning to TRBD2. CDR1 is LGHNA, CDR2 YNFKEQ, per germline. The CDR3 covers 18 residues. V gave up 1 base and J gave up 3 bases; unmatched junction bases: 7. The DNA of the CDR3 is TGTGCCAGCAGCCAAGGGGGTAGCGGGGGTCTTGGGGCCAACGTCCTGACTTTC. Protein: CASSQGGSGGLGANVLTF.

The chain is built from TRBV15 and TRBJ1-5, with D possibly TRBD1 on 6 matching bases. This CDR3 region has 15 residues. Trimming took 8 bases from V and 6 from J, leaving 20 bases between them. The germline CDR1 and CDR2 sequences are LNHNV and YYDKDF (reference sequence). CDR3 DNA sequence: TGTGCCACCGGAGGCCCGGACAGTCCTGGTCAGCCCCAGCATTTT. This sequence encodes CATGGPDSPGQPQHF.

The chain carries TRBV21-1 and TRBJ2-5; the DNA was not used to check the table's D call, TRBD2. TRBV21-1 is a known pseudogene. This CDR3 is 13 amino acids long. The CDR3 region is CASLPGLGETQYF. The CDR3 DNA reads as TGTGCCAGCCTCCCGGGTCTGGGAGAGACCCAGTACTTC.

The chain employs TRBV5-4 and TRBJ2-4, with 8 bases lining up with TRBD2. V shed 3 bases, J shed 8 bases, and the junction held 13 bases outside the gene matches. The CDR3 totals 16 residues. The germline V gene encodes CDR1 SGHNT and CDR2 YYREEE (reference sequence). The CDR3 loop reads CASSSGRGALADIQYF. As DNA, the CDR3 is TGTGCCAGCAGCTCTGGGCGGGGGGCGCTGGCTGACATTCAGTACTTC.

The chain joins TRBV18 to TRBJ2-2; unclear D gene. The V gene's germline CDR1 is KGHSH and CDR2 LQKENI. This CDR3 has 15 residues. The V end was cut by 0 bases, the J end by 1 base, with 6 bases between. CDR3 DNA: TGTGCCAGCTCACCACCAAGCCAGAACACCGGGGAGCTGTTTTTT. It specifies CASSPPSQNTGELFF.